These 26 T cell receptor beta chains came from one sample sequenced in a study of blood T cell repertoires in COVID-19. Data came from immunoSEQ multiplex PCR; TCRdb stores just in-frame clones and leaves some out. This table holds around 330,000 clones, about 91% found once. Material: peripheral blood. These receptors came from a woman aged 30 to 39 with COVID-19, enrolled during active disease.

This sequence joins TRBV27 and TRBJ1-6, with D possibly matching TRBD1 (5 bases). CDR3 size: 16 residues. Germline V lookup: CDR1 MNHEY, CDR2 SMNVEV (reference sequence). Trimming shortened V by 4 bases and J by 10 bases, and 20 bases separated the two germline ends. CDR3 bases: TGTGCCAGCAGTTCCATCCCGCCAGGGCAAGGATCACCCCTCCACTTT. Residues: CASSSIPPGQGSPLHF.

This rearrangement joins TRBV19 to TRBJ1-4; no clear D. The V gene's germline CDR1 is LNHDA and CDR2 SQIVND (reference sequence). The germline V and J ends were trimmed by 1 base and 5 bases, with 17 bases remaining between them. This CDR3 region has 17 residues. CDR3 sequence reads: CASSIVAFRSHNEKLFF. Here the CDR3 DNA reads TGTGCCAGTAGTATAGTAGCGTTCAGGAGTCACAATGAAAAACTGTTTTTT.

The CDR3 DNA sequence: TGTGCCAGCAGCCAACCGCAGGTTGCAACTAATGAAAAACTGTTTTTT. This translates into CASSQPQVATNEKLFF. This rearrangement joins TRBV3-1 (or the pseudogene TRBV3-2) to TRBJ1-4; D not resolved. Germline V gene lookup returns CDR1 LGHDT and CDR2 YNNKEL (reference sequence). V dropped 2 bases and J dropped 0 bases, with 10 bases sitting between them. This CDR3 has 16 residues.

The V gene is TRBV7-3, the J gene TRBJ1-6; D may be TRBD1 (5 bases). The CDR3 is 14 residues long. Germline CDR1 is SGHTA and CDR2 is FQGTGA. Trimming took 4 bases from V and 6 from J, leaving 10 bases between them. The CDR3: CASSSQGSNSPLHF. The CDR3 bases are TGTGCCAGCAGCTCCCAGGGCTCTAATTCACCCCTCCACTTT. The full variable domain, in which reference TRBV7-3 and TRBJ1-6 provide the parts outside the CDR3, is GAGVSQTPSNKVTEKGKYVELRCDPISGHTALYWYRQSLGQGPEFLIYFQGTGAADDSGLPNDRFFAVRPEGSVSTLKIQRTERGDSAVYLCASSSQGSNSPLHFGNGTRLTVT.

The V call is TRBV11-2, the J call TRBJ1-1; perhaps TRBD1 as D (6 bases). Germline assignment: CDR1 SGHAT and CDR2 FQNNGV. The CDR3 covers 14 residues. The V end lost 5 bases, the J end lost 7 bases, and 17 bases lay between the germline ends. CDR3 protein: CASSDFQGINEAFF. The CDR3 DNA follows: TGTGCCAGCAGCGATTTCCAGGGGATTAATGAAGCTTTCTTT.

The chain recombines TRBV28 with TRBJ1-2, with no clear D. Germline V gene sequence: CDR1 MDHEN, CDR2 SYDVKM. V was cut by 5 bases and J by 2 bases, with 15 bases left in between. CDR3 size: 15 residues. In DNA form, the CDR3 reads TGTGCCAGCAGTCCCCTCCAGAAAGTCAACTATGGCTACACCTTC. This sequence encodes CASSPLQKVNYGYTF.

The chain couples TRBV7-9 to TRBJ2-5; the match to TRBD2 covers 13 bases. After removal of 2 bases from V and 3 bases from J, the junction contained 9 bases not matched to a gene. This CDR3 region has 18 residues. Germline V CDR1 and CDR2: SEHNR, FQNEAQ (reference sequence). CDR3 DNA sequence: TGTGCCAGCAGCTTAAGTGGACAGGGGACTAGCGGGGAAGAGACCCAGTACTTC. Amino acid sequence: CASSLSGQGTSGEETQYF. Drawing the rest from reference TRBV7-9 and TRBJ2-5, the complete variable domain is DTGVSQNPRHKITKRGQNVTFRCDPISEHNRLYWYRQTLGQGPEFLTYFQNEAQLEKSRLLSDRFSAERPKGSFSTLEIQRTEQGDSAMYLCASSLSGQGTSGEETQYFGPGTRLLVL.

CDR3 DNA: TGTGCCAGCAGTATTTCAGGGGGCGCATATAATTCACCCCTCCACTTT. It codes for CASSISGGAYNSPLHF. The rearrangement joins TRBV27 to TRBJ1-6; 8 bases match TRBD1. Germline CDR1 and CDR2: MNHEY and SMNVEV (reference sequence). V lost 5 bases, J lost 4 bases, and 7 bases stayed unmatched. The CDR3 has 16 residues.

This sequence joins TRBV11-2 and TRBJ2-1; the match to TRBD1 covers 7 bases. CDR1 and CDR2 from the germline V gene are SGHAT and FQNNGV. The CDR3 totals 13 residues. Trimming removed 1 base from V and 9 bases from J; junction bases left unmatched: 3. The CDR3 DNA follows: TGTGCCAGCAGCTTAGGAGGGGGCAGTGAGCAGTTCTTC. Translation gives CASSLGGGSEQFF.

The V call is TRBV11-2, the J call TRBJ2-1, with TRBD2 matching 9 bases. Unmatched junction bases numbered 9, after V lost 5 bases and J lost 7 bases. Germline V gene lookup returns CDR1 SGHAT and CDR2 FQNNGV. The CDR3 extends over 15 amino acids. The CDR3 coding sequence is TGTGCCAGCAGCGGAAGACTAGCGGTTAAAAATGAGCAGTTCTTC. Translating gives CASSGRLAVKNEQFF.

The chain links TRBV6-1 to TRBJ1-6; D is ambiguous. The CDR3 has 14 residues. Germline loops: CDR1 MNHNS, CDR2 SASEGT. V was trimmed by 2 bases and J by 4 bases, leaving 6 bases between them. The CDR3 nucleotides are TGTGCCAGCAGTGAATTACGGTATAATTCACCCCTCCACTTT. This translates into CASSELRYNSPLHF.

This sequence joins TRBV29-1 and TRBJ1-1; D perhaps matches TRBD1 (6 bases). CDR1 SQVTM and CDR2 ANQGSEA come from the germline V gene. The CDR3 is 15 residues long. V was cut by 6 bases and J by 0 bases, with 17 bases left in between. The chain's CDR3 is CSVPRDGQMNTEAFF. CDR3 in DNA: TGCAGCGTCCCCAGAGACGGACAGATGAACACTGAAGCTTTCTTT.

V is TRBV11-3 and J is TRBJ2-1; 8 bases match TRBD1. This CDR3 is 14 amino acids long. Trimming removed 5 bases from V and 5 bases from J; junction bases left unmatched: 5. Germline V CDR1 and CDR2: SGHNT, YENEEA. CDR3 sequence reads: CASSPRTGNNEQFF. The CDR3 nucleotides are TGTGCCAGCAGCCCCCGGACAGGGAACAATGAGCAGTTCTTC.

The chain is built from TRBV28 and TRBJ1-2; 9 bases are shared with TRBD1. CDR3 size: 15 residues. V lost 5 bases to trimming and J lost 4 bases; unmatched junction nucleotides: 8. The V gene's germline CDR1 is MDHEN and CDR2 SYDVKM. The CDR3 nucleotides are TGTGCCAGCAGTCAAACAGGGGGCGTTAGCTATGGCTACACCTTC. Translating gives CASSQTGGVSYGYTF.

The CDR3 loop reads CASSGEAGGNQPQHF. For the CDR3, the DNA is TGTGCCAGCAGTGGGGAGGCAGGTGGTAATCAGCCCCAGCATTTT. The V call is TRBV2, the J call TRBJ1-5; unclear D gene. V lost 4 bases and J 4 bases, leaving 14 bases between the germline ends. Germline V gene lookup returns CDR1 SNHLY and CDR2 FYNNEI. CDR3 length: 15 residues.

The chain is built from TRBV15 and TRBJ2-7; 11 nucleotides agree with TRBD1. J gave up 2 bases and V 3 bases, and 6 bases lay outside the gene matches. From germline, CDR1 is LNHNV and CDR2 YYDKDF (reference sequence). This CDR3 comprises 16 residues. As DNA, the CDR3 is TGTGCCACCAGCAGGGCCCGGGGACAGGGGGCCTACGAGCAGTACTTC. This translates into CATSRARGQGAYEQYF.

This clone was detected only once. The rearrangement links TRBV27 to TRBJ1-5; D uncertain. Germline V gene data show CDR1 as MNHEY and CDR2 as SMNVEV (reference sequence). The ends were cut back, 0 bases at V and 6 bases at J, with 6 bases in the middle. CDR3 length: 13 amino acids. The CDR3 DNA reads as TGTGCCAGCAGTTTATCATGGGCTCAGCCCCAGCATTTT. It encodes CASSLSWAQPQHF.

CDR3 nucleotide sequence: TGTGCTAGTGGTTTGGCTCGGAGGGCGAACACCGGGGAGCTGTTTTTT. This encodes CASGLARRANTGELFF. The V and J genes are TRBV12-5 and TRBJ2-2; D is possibly TRBD2 (6 bases). Germline CDR1 and CDR2: LGHNT and FRNRAP. Trimming shortened V by 1 base and J by 0 bases, and 9 bases separated the two germline ends. This CDR3 comprises 16 residues.

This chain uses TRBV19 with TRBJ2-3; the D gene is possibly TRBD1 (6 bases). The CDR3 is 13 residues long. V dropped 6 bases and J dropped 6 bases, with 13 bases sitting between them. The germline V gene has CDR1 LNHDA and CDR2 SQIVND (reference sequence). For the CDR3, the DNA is TGTGCCAGTAGCGAAACAGGGTCGGATACGCAGTATTTT. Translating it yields CASSETGSDTQYF.

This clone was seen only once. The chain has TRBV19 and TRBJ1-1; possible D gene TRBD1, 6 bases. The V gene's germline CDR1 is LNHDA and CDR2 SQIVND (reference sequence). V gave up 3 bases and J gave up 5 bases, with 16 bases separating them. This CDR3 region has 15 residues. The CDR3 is CASSITAQGWTEAFF. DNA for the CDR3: TGTGCCAGTAGTATTACCGCACAGGGTTGGACTGAAGCTTTCTTT.

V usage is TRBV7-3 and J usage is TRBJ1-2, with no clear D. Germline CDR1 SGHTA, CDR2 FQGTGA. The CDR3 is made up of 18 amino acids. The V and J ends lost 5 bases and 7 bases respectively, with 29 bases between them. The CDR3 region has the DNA TGTGCCAGCAGCCAGAACTACGCGGCTGGTGGAGGTCTTGGTGGCTACACCTTC. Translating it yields CASSQNYAAGGGLGGYTF.

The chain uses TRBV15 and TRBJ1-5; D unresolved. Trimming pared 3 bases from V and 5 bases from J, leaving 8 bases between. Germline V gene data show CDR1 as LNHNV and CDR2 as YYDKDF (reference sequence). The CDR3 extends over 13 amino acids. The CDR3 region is CATSSTVHQPQHF. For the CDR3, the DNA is TGTGCCACCAGCAGTACGGTCCATCAGCCCCAGCATTTT.

CDR3 protein: CASSGTGAGGYTF. CDR3 in DNA: TGTGCCAGCAGTGGAACAGGGGCGGGTGGCTACACCTTC. J is TRBJ1-2 and V is TRBV2; 7 nucleotides align to TRBD1. Trimming at V came to 4 bases and at J to 7 bases, leaving 6 bases not matched to a gene. Germline V gives CDR1 SNHLY, CDR2 FYNNEI. This CDR3 is 13 amino acids long.

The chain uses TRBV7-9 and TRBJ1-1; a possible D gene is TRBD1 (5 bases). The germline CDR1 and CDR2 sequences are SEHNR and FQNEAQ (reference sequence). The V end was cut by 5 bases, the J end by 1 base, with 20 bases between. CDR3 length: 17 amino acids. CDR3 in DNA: TGTGCCAGCAGCCCCACCACATGGGGACTTAGGAACACTGAAGCTTTCTTT. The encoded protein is CASSPTTWGLRNTEAFF. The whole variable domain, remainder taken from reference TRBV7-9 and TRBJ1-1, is DTGVSQNPRHKITKRGQNVTFRCDPISEHNRLYWYRQTLGQGPEFLTYFQNEAQLEKSRLLSDRFSAERPKGSFSTLEIQRTEQGDSAMYLCASSPTTWGLRNTEAFFGQGTRLTVV.

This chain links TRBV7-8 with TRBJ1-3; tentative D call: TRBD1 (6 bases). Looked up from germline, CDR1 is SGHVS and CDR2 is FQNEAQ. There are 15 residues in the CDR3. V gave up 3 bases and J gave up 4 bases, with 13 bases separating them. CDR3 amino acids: CASSLDGTPGNTIYF. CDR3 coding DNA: TGTGCCAGCAGCTTGGATGGGACACCGGGAAACACCATATATTTT.

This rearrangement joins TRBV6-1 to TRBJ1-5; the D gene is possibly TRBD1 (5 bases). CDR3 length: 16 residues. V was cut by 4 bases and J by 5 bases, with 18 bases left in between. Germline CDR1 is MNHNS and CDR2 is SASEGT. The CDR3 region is CASSADGFQGYQPQHF. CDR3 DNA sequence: TGTGCCAGCAGTGCAGATGGTTTTCAGGGCTATCAGCCCCAGCATTTT.